This T cell receptor beta chain was identified in a study of PD-L1 blockade in urothelial cancer. Across the study: Males with urothelial cancer arising in the bladder constituted most of the roughly 30 patients. Researchers looked at the blood 3 weeks (second dose) and 6 weeks after treatment began.

Germline lookup yields CDR1 MNHEY and CDR2 SVGAGI. This CDR3 has 13 amino acids. V lost 2 bases and J lost 1, with 5 bases in between. Time point in this sample: peripheral blood 6 weeks after treatment start. Produced via immunoSEQ multiplex PCR; TCRdb's table is partial and in-frame only. Here the sample spans about 130,000 clones, about 82% being singletons. The sequenced sample was PBMCs, obtained around atezolizumab (anti-PD-L1) treatment. This chain joins TRBV6-5 and TRBJ1-1; D is unresolved. The sequence came from a man aged 45-60 years with urothelial cancer. The CDR3 spells CASSYLSNTEAFF. CDR3 coding DNA: TGTGCCAGCAGTTACCTATCGAACACTGAAGCTTTCTTT.